This T cell receptor (beta chain) appears in the sequencing data of a study of low-dose radiotherapy and immunotherapy resistance in tumors. TRAV- and TRBV-specific primers, spanning alpha and beta chains, primed first-strand cDNA. The TCRs were subjected to amplification over approximately 20 PCR cycles employing a constant-region primer in conjunction with a V-primer adapter. Each CDR3 protein gets one entry after TCRdb re-called the reads with MiXCR. This sample has about 60,000 distinct CDR3 sequences; about 25% occur once, and the top ten carry about 6%. The ends lost 3 bases at V and 4 bases at J; junction bases unmatched: 8. The CDR3 is 17 residues long. Per germline, CDR1 MDHEN and CDR2 SYDVKM. The time point was: before trial treatment.

Material: PBMCs, obtained before treatment. The receptor was derived from a male donor with prostate cancer. The chain links TRBV28 to TRBJ1-6; 8 bases agree with TRBD1. CDR3 nucleotide sequence: TGTGCCAGCAGTTTTAGCCGGACAGGGAAGTATAATTCACCCCTCCACTTT. This encodes CASSFSRTGKYNSPLHF. The whole variable domain, filled in from reference TRBV28 and TRBJ1-6, reads DVKVTQSSRYLVKRTGEKVFLECVQDMDHENMFWYRQDPGLGLRLIYFSYDVKMKEKGDIPEGYSVSREKKERFSLILESASTNQTSMYLCASSFSRTGKYNSPLHFGNGTRLTVT.